The T cell receptor beta chain under discussion was sequenced for a study of T cells in Graves' hyperthyroidism and ophthalmopathy. Background on the study: Peripheral blood was taken when the disease was first diagnosed, before any treatment began.

This clonotype was recorded a few times. Its specificity is unknown. The authors took PBMCs from 8.5 to 10 ml fresh peripheral blood. Whole-study findings and limits: Appearing also in blood were most of the thyroid clonotypes expanded above 0.001. Ophthalmopathy, which appeared later, was predicted by the model a median 6.5 months before onset.

The V end was cut by 6 bases, the J end by 5 bases, with 17 bases between. CDR3 length: 14 amino acids. The TCR beta CDR3 regions underwent amplification using RNA transcripts as the source. An initial round of RT-PCR targeting the TCR CDR3 relied on the HTBI primer set. TCRdb re-called the multiplex PCR reads with MiXCR, one entry per CDR3 protein. The table has roughly 700,000 distinct CDR3 sequences, 14% seen once. The TCR sequence derives from a woman between 18 and 29 years old with Graves' hyperthyroidism. The chain links TRBV12-3 or TRBV12-4 to TRBJ2-7, with a possible D match to TRBD2 (5 bases). Sequencing was performed on blood. CDR3: CASRAPADRDEQYF. In DNA form, the CDR3 reads TGTGCCAGCAGGGCCCCAGCGGACCGGGACGAGCAGTACTTC.